The rows below give T cell receptor beta chains drawn from one sample of a study of neurological immune-mediated disorders. TCRdb reprocessed the 5' RACE reads via MiXCR and lists one record per CDR3 protein. The sample contains 70,000 or so distinct CDR3 sequences, 4% to 6% of which appear only once. Sequencing was carried out using PBMCs. These receptors were collected from a young woman with multiple sclerosis. The CDR3 runs from the conserved cysteine through the conserved F or W.

CDR3aa: CSARVPGLATNEQFF; j_gene: TRBJ2-1; v_gene: TRBV20-1
CDR3aa: CASIRGLNTEAFF; j_gene: TRBJ1-1; v_gene: TRBV12-3/TRBV12-4
CDR3aa: CSARDRGSSYNSPLNF; j_gene: TRBJ1-6; v_gene: TRBV20-1
CDR3aa: CSGYNSPLNF; j_gene: TRBJ1-6; v_gene: TRBV20-1
CDR3aa: CAEGTSGVSEQFF; j_gene: TRBJ2-1; v_gene: TRBV12-3/TRBV12-4
CDR3aa: CASSSGTTMDTQYF; j_gene: TRBJ2-3; v_gene: TRBV5-1
CDR3aa: CASSSNTRGGTEAFF; j_gene: TRBJ1-1; v_gene: TRBV7-9
CDR3aa: CASSWIEGMGQDKAFF; j_gene: TRBJ1-1; v_gene: TRBV5-4
CDR3aa: CASSQGRSGGADEQFF; j_gene: TRBJ2-1; v_gene: TRBV4-1
CDR3aa: CASSNRDNYNEQFF; j_gene: TRBJ2-1; v_gene: TRBV7-9
CDR3aa: CASTIVGDQPQHF; j_gene: TRBJ1-5; v_gene: TRBV12-3/TRBV12-4
CDR3aa: CASTHRESPLHF; j_gene: TRBJ1-6; v_gene: TRBV10-2
CDR3aa: CASSVSLQGAGEKLFF; j_gene: TRBJ1-4; v_gene: TRBV9
CDR3aa: CASSPGTGGQPQHF; j_gene: TRBJ1-5; v_gene: TRBV7-2
CDR3aa: CSVTTGGSYGYTF; j_gene: TRBJ1-2; v_gene: TRBV29-1
CDR3aa: CASIGGTDTQYF; j_gene: TRBJ2-3; v_gene: TRBV7-2
CDR3aa: CASRLNPGTGAYNEQFF; j_gene: TRBJ2-1; v_gene: TRBV5-1
CDR3aa: CASSRAGAYYNEQFF; j_gene: TRBJ2-1; v_gene: TRBV7-8
CDR3aa: CASRHTLLVLGNNEQFF; j_gene: TRBJ2-1; v_gene: TRBV12-2
CDR3aa: CSASGTSGTGELFF; j_gene: TRBJ2-2; v_gene: TRBV20-1
CDR3aa: CASSLELGRIYEQYF; j_gene: TRBJ2-7; v_gene: TRBV5-1
CDR3aa: CASSFKGDTEAFF; j_gene: TRBJ1-1; v_gene: TRBV5-5
CDR3aa: CASSQHRRTDTQYF; j_gene: TRBJ2-3; v_gene: TRBV12-3/TRBV12-4
CDR3aa: CASSLEGTGTDTQYF; j_gene: TRBJ2-3; v_gene: TRBV5-5
CDR3aa: CASSLDRDTPYEQYF; j_gene: TRBJ2-7; v_gene: TRBV7-9
CDR3aa: CASSLASSSSSYEQYF; j_gene: TRBJ2-7; v_gene: TRBV28
CDR3aa: CASENRGSSYNEQFF; j_gene: TRBJ2-1; v_gene: TRBV5-1
CDR3aa: CAISESRTINNEQFF; j_gene: TRBJ2-1; v_gene: TRBV10-3